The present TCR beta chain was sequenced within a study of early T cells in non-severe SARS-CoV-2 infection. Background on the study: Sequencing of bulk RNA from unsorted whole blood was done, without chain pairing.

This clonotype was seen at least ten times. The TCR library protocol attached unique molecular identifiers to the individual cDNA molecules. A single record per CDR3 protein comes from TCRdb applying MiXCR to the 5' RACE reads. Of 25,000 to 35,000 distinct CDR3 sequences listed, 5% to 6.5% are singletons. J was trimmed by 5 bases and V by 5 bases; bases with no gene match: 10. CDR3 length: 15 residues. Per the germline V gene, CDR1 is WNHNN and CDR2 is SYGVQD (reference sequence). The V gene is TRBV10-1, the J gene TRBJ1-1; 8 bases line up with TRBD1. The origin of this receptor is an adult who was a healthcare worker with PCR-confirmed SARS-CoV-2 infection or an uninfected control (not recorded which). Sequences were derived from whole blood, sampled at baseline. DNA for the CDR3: TGCGCCAGCAGTAACACGCCAGGGGGCTTGACTGAAGCTTTCTTT. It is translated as CASSNTPGGLTEAFF.